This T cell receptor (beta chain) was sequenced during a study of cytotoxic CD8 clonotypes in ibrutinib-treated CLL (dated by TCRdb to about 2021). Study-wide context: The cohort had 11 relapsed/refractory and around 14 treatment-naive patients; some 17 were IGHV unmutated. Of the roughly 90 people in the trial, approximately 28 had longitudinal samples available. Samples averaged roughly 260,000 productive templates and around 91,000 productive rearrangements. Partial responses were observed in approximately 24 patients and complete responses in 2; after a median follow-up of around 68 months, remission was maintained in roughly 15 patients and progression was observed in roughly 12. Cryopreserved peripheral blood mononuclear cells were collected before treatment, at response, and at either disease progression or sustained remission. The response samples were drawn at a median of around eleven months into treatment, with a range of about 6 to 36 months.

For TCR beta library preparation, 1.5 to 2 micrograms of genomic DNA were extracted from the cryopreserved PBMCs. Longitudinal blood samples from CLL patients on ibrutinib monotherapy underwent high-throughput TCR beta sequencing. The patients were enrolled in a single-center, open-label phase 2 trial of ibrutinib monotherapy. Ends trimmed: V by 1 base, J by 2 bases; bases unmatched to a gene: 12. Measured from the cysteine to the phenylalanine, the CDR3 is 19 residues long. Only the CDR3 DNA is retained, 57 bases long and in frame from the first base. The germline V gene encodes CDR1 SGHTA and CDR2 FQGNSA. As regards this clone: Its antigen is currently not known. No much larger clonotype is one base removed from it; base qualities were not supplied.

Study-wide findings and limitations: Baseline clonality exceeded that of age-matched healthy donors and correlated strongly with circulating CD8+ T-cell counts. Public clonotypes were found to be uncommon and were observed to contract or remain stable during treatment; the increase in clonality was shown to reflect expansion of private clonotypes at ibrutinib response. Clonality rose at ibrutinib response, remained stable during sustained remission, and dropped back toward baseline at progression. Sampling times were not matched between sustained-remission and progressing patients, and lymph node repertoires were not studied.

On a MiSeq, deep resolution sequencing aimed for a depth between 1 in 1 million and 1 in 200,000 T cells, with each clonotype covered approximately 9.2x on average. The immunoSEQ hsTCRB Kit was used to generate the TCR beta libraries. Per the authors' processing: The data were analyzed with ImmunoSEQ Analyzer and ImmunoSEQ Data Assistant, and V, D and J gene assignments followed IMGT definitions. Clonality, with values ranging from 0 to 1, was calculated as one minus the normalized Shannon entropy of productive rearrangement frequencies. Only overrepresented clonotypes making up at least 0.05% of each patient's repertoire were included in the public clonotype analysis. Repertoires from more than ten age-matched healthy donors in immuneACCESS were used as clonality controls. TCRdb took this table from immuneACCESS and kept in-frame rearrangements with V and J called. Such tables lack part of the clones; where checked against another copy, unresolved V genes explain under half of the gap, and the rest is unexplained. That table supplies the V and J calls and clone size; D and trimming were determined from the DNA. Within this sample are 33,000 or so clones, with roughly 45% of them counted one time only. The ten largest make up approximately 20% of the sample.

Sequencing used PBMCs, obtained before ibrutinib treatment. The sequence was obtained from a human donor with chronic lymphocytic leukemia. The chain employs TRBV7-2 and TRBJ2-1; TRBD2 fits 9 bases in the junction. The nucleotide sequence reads TGTGCCAGCAGCTTAGAGGCTCTATTTAGCGGGGGTACCTACAATGAGCAGTTCTTC. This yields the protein CASSLEALFSGGTYNEQFF.